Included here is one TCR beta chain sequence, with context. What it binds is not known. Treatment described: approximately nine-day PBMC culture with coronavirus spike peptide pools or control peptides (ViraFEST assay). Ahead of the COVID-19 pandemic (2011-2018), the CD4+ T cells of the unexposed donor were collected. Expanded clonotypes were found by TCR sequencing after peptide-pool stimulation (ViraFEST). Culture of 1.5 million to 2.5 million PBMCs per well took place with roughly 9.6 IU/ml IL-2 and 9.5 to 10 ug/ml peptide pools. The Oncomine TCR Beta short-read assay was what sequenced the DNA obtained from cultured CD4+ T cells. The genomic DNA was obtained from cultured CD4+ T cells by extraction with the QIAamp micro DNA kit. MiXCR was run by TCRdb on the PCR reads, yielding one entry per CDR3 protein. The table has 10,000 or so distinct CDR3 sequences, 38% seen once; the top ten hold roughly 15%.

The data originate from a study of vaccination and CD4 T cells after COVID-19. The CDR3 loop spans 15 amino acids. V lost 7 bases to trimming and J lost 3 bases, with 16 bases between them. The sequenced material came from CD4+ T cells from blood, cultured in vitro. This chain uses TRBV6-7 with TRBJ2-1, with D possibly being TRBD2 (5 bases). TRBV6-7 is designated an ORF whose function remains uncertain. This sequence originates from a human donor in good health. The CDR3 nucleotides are TGTGCCAGCATATGGGCCGCGGGCCACTACAATGAGCAGTTCTTC. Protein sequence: CASIWAAGHYNEQFF.